This T cell receptor beta chain was profiled in a study of blood T cell repertoires in COVID-19. Study-wide context: The study drew acute and convalescent COVID-19 samples from the United States, Italy and Spain. T cells, B-cell-depleted T cells, or PBMCs supplied cDNA or gDNA.

The V gene's germline CDR1 is LNHDA and CDR2 SQIVND (reference sequence). The CDR3 covers 15 residues. V lost 10 bases and J lost 4, with 20 bases in between. In the authors' workflow: Amplification of reference gene primers provided the estimated nucleated cell counts. Produced via immunoSEQ multiplex PCR; TCRdb's table is partial and in-frame only. V and J calls and clone size are given by that table; D and trimming were obtained from the DNA. Here the sample spans some 100,000 clones, roughly 85% being singletons. The receptor comes from a woman aged 60-70 years with acute or convalescent COVID-19. The chain recombines TRBV19 with TRBJ1-5; D possibly corresponds to TRBD1 (6 bases). The sequenced sample consisted of peripheral blood. The CDR3 DNA is TGTGCCACCAAAGGGGGAAGCCACCCTAATCAGCCCCAGCATTTT. This codes for CATKGGSHPNQPQHF.